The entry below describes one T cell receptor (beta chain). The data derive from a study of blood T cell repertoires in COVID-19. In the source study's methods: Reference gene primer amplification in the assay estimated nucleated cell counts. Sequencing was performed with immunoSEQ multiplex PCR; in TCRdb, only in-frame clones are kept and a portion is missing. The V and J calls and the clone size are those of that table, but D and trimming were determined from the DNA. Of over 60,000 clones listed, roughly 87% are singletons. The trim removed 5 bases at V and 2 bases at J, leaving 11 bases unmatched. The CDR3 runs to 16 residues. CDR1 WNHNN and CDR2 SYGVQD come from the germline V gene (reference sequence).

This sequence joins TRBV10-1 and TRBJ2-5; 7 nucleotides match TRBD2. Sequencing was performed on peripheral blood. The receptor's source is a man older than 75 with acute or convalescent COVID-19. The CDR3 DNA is TGCGCCAGCAGTCCCGGCCTAACGGGGGGTCAAGAGACCCAGTACTTC. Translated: CASSPGLTGGQETQYF.